This T cell receptor (beta chain) was obtained from a study of a mutant IDH1 vaccine in newly diagnosed glioma. Study overall: Before enrollment, patients got radiotherapy alone, temozolomide alone, or mostly the combination.

Generated by immunoSEQ multiplex PCR, the TCRdb table keeps only in-frame clones and is missing some. The table lists over 75,000 clones, around 90% of them singletons, with 0.5% to 0.6% in the top ten. This sample's time point: baseline, week 1 (first vaccination visit). The treatment denotes: pre-vaccination baseline after standard-of-care therapy. The clonotype comes from a woman in her forties or fifties with glioma. The sequenced sample was PBMCs, obtained from a glioma patient treated with radiotherapy, temozolomide or both.

CDR3 nucleotides: TGTGCCAGCAAGCCGGGGGCTCGGAATTCACCCCTCCACTTT. It encodes CASKPGARNSPLHF. V and J are TRBV28 and TRBJ1-6; possibly TRBD1 for D (6 bases). Germline V lookup: CDR1 MDHEN, CDR2 SYDVKM. This CDR3 has 14 amino acids. The germline V and J ends were trimmed by 7 bases and 7 bases, with 14 bases remaining between them.